This entry lists 17 T cell receptor beta chains sequenced from one sample in a study of blood T cell repertoires in COVID-19. Some clones are missing from TCRdb's copy, which holds only in-frame ones; the method was immunoSEQ multiplex PCR. Of fewer than 130,000 clones in the sample, more than 75% are singletons; the top ten hold less than 4%. Sequenced: peripheral blood. The receptors come from a woman in her fifties or sixties with acute or convalescent COVID-19.

The chain uses TRBV29-1 and TRBJ1-1, with D unclear. Deletions cut 0 bases from V and 5 bases from J, with 10 bases between. Germline V gene data show CDR1 as SQVTM and CDR2 as ANQGSEA. The CDR3 loop spans 13 amino acids. The CDR3 DNA follows: TGCAGCGTTGAAGATCGACGGGGAACTGAAGCTTTCTTT. Its protein product is CSVEDRRGTEAFF.

The V gene is TRBV2, the J gene TRBJ1-1, with TRBD1 matching 10 bases. CDR3 length equals 14 residues. CDR1 is SNHLY and CDR2 is FYNNEI in the germline V gene. J lost 6 bases, V lost 8 bases, and 9 bases had no gene match. CDR3 loop: CASRQGAGIAEAFF. In nucleotides, the CDR3 is TGTGCCAGCCGACAGGGGGCGGGGATCGCTGAAGCTTTCTTT.

The chain has TRBV5-1 and TRBJ1-5; no firm D call. The CDR3 loop spans 15 amino acids. The germline V gene has CDR1 SGHRS and CDR2 YFSETQ. The germline V and J ends were trimmed by 2 bases and 0 bases, with 9 bases remaining between them. CDR3 nucleotides: TGCGCCAGCAGCTTTCAAGGAGGTAGCAATCAGCCCCAGCATTTT. This sequence encodes CASSFQGGSNQPQHF.

The gene calls are TRBV5-1 and TRBJ2-3; weak D call: TRBD2 (5 bases). V lost 5 bases to trimming and J lost 2 bases, with 9 bases between them. CDR1 and CDR2 from the germline V gene are SGHRS and YFSETQ. This CDR3 region has 13 residues. CDR3 nucleotides: TGCGCCAGCAGGGACTCTTTCACAGATACGCAGTATTTT. This encodes CASRDSFTDTQYF.

On this clone: Distinct nucleotide sequences in the sample also encode this CDR3. V usage is TRBV18 and J usage is TRBJ2-5; no clear D. The V gene's germline CDR1 is KGHSH and CDR2 LQKENI. The length of the CDR3 is 12 residues. V was shortened by 3 bases and J by 1 base, with 3 bases between the two germline ends. The CDR3 DNA is TGTGCCAGCTCACCCCTCCAAGAGACCCAGTACTTC. Amino acids: CASSPLQETQYF.

The genes are TRBV18 and TRBJ2-3; TRBD2 matches 14 bases. The CDR3 runs to 18 residues. From germline, CDR1 is KGHSH and CDR2 LQKENI. V dropped 6 bases and J dropped 3; count of bases not matched to a gene: 11. The CDR3 here is CASSRQGTSGRGTDTQYF. CDR3 DNA: TGTGCCAGCTCCCGCCAAGGGACTAGCGGGAGAGGGACAGATACGCAGTATTTT.

This chain connects TRBV29-1 to TRBJ1-1; 9 bases map to TRBD1. Germline CDR1 is SQVTM and CDR2 is ANQGSEA. J lost 2 bases, V lost 5 bases, and 6 bases had no gene match. The CDR3 extends over 14 amino acids. The CDR3 region is CSVKGQGGNTEAFF. The CDR3 nucleotides read TGCAGCGTTAAGGGACAGGGTGGCAACACTGAAGCTTTCTTT.

This rearrangement joins TRBV19 to TRBJ1-6; possibly TRBD1 for D (6 bases). V lost 3 bases and J 5 bases, leaving 14 bases between the germline ends. The V gene's germline CDR1 is LNHDA and CDR2 SQIVND (reference sequence). The CDR3 runs to 16 residues. DNA of the CDR3: TGTGCCAGTAGTATCGGGGGGCAGTTGAATAATTCACCCCTCCACTTT. As protein: CASSIGGQLNNSPLHF.

This clone appeared once. This chain links TRBV7-2 with TRBJ2-3; tentatively, D is TRBD1 (5 bases). This CDR3 contains 15 residues. CDR1 and CDR2 from the germline V gene are SGHTA and FQGNSA. The V gene lost 4 bases and the J gene lost 2 bases, with 13 bases spanning the gap. The CDR3 here is CASSYLGVDTDTQYF. In nucleotides, the CDR3 is TGTGCCAGCAGCTATTTAGGGGTTGACACAGATACGCAGTATTTT.

The chain joins TRBV6-1 to TRBJ2-7; 7 bases line up with TRBD2. The CDR3 contains 17 residues. In germline, CDR1 is MNHNS, CDR2 SASEGT. After removal of 2 bases from V and 2 bases from J, the junction contained 12 bases not matched to a gene. Here the CDR3 DNA reads TGTGCCAGCAGTGAATTCCTAACTAGCGATCCTACCTACGAGCAGTACTTC. It specifies CASSEFLTSDPTYEQYF.

The CDR3 sequence: CASSSTGGRTSGSGYEQYF. CDR3 DNA: TGCGCCAGCAGCTCCACGGGCGGACGGACTAGCGGGAGTGGTTACGAGCAGTACTTC. The J gene is TRBJ2-7, the V gene TRBV5-1; TRBD2 aligns across 13 bases. V lost 3 bases to trimming and J lost 4 bases; unmatched junction nucleotides: 16. Germline CDR1 SGHRS, CDR2 YFSETQ. The CDR3 consists of 19 residues. Together with reference TRBV5-1 and TRBJ2-7, the CDR3 gives the full variable domain: KAGVTQTPRYLIKTRGQQVTLSCSPISGHRSVSWYQQTPGQGLQFLFEYFSETQRNKGNFPGRFSGRQFSNSRSEMNVSTLELGDSALYLCASSSTGGRTSGSGYEQYFGPGTRLTVT.

The V call is TRBV19, the J call TRBJ2-7, with 7 bases that match TRBD1. The junction had 7 bases not matched to a gene; V was cut back by 5 bases and J by 0 bases. The CDR3 loop spans 15 amino acids. Germline V gives CDR1 LNHDA, CDR2 SQIVND (reference sequence). In nucleotides, the CDR3 is TGTGCCAGTAGTTCTAAACAGGGGAGCTCCTACGAGCAGTACTTC. Translated: CASSSKQGSSYEQYF.

V gene TRBV7-9 combines with J gene TRBJ2-3, with 8 bases fitting TRBD2. Germline V CDR1 and CDR2: SEHNR, FQNEAQ (reference sequence). V was pared by 2 bases and J by 1 base, with 2 bases of the junction left unmatched. This CDR3 has 15 residues. CDR3 region: CASSLTSGGTDTQYF. The CDR3 region has the DNA TGTGCCAGCAGCTTAACTAGCGGAGGCACAGATACGCAGTATTTT.

The chain combines TRBV2 with TRBJ1-2, with 7 bases aligning to TRBD1. Germline loops: CDR1 SNHLY, CDR2 FYNNEI. The CDR3 is made up of 14 amino acids. J was trimmed by 3 bases and V by 8 bases; bases with no gene match: 9. Here the CDR3 reads CASAAQGGYYGYTF. DNA of the CDR3: TGTGCCAGCGCCGCCCAGGGGGGATACTATGGCTACACCTTC.

This chain links TRBV4-2 with TRBJ1-4; D not certain. Germline loops: CDR1 LGHNA, CDR2 YNFKEQ. The V end lost 4 bases, the J end lost 7 bases, and 16 bases lay between the germline ends. CDR3 length: 15 amino acids. CDR3 loop: CASSPTMEGGEKLFF. CDR3 DNA: TGTGCCAGCAGCCCGACCATGGAAGGCGGTGAAAAACTGTTTTTT.

The genes are TRBV6-6 and TRBJ1-5, with 7 nucleotides matching TRBD1. The CDR3 consists of 15 residues. The V gene end was trimmed by 8 bases and the J gene end by 3 bases; junction bases not matched to a gene: 10. From germline, CDR1 is MNHNY and CDR2 SVGAGI (reference sequence). CDR3 in amino acids: CASRTGQALNQPQHF. The CDR3 region has the DNA TGTGCCAGCCGGACCGGACAGGCTCTCAATCAGCCCCAGCATTTT.

This rearrangement joins TRBV7-6 to TRBJ1-3; D may be TRBD1 (6 bases). Germline CDR1 and CDR2: SGHVS and FNYEAQ. Trimming took off 5 bases at V and 0 bases at J, with 11 bases between the two ends. This CDR3 has 15 amino acids. CDR3 nucleotides: TGTGCCAGCAGCCCCGGGACACTCTCTGGAAACACCATATATTTT. This encodes CASSPGTLSGNTIYF. The full variable domain, in which reference TRBV7-6 and TRBJ1-3 provide the parts outside the CDR3, is GAGVSQSPRYKVTKRGQDVALRCDPISGHVSLYWYRQALGQGPEFLTYFNYEAQQDKSGLPNDRFSAERPEGSISTLTIQRTEQRDSAMYRCASSPGTLSGNTIYFGEGSWLTVV.